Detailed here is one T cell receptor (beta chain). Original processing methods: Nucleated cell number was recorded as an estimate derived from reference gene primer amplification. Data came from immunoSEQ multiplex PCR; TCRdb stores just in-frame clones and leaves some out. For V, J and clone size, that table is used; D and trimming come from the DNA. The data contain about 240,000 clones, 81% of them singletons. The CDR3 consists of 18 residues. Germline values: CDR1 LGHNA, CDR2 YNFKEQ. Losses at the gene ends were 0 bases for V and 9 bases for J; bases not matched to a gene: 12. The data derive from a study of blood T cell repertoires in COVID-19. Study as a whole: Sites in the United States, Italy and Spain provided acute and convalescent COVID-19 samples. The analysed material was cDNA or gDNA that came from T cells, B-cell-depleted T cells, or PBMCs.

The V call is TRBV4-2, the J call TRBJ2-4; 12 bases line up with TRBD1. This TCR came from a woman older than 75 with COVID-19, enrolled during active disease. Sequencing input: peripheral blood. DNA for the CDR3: TGTGCCAGCAGCCAAGATGGGTGGTCGGGACAGGGGGCGAGCATTCAGTACTTC. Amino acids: CASSQDGWSGQGASIQYF.